One sample yielded the 28 T cell receptor beta chains listed below, sequenced in a study of T cells in Graves' hyperthyroidism and ophthalmopathy. TCR beta CDR3 regions were amplified from RNA transcripts. RT-PCR in the first round (using the HTBI primer set) targeted the TCR CDR3. TCRdb reprocessed the multiplex PCR reads via MiXCR and lists one record per CDR3 protein. The repertoire holds 300,000 to 450,000 distinct CDR3 sequences, about 17% seen once, with 34% in the top ten. The sample consisted of blood. These receptor sequences come from a woman under 40 with Graves' hyperthyroidism that later progressed to Graves' ophthalmopathy.

In this sample, this clonotype turned up many times. The chain uses TRBV14 and TRBJ2-2, with D perhaps given as TRBD1 or TRBD2 (5 bases each). The CDR3 is 16 amino acids. V lost 4 bases, J lost 3 bases, and 15 bases lay in between. CDR1 and CDR2 from the germline V gene are SGHDN and FVKESK. CDR3 sequence (DNA): TGTGCCAGCAGCCCCGAGGGGACCGGTTACACCGGGGAGCTGTTTTTT. It encodes CASSPEGTGYTGELFF. Using reference TRBV14 and TRBJ2-2 for the parts outside the CDR3, the full variable domain is EAGVTQFPSHSVIEKGQTVTLRCDPISGHDNLYWYRRVMGKEIKFLLHFVKESKQDESGMPNNRFLAERTGGTYSTLKVQPAELEDSGVYFCASSPEGTGYTGELFFGEGSRLTVL.

The sample holds many counts of this clonotype. The CDR3 DNA is TGTGCCTGGAGTCTACTTGAGCCGGGACAGGGAACAGATACGCAGTATTTT. Protein: CAWSLLEPGQGTDTQYF. V and J are TRBV30 and TRBJ2-3, with TRBD1 matching 9 bases. V shed 2 bases and J 3 bases; nucleotides not matched to a gene: 12. Germline CDR1 reads GTSNPN; CDR2 reads SVGIG (reference sequence). The CDR3 loop spans 17 amino acids.

This clonotype was recorded at least ten times. J is TRBJ2-3 and V is TRBV24-1; unclear D gene. The CDR3 spans 13 residues. Germline V gene sequence: CDR1 KGHDR, CDR2 SFDVKD. V was cut by 7 bases and J by 1 base, with 8 bases left in between. The CDR3 DNA is TGTGCCACCAGGCTACGCGGCACAGATACGCAGTATTTT. Protein: CATRLRGTDTQYF.

In this sample, this clonotype turned up many times. This chain connects TRBV6-1 to TRBJ2-7; a possible D gene is TRBD1 (5 bases). The ends were cut back, 4 bases at V and 0 bases at J, with 13 bases in the middle. This CDR3 comprises 15 residues. Per the germline V gene, CDR1 is MNHNS and CDR2 is SASEGT. CDR3 DNA sequence: TGTGCCAGCAGTGGACAGTACGGAAACTCCTACGAGCAGTACTTC. Translation gives CASSGQYGNSYEQYF.

This clonotype was found a few times. The V call is TRBV7-9, the J call TRBJ2-1, with 7 nucleotides matching TRBD2. The CDR3 consists of 18 residues. Trimming cost V 5 bases and J 2 bases; bases outside gene matches: 15. Per germline, CDR1 SEHNR and CDR2 FQNEAQ (reference sequence). As DNA, the CDR3 is TGTGCCAGCAGCGCCAGGGTTGGGCTAGCGGATACCTACAATGAGCAGTTCTTC. Translating gives CASSARVGLADTYNEQFF.

This clonotype was counted only a few times. This chain links TRBV3-1 with TRBJ2-7, with 7 bases identical to TRBD1. With V trimmed by 4 bases and J by 1 base, 19 bases remained unmatched. CDR1 is LGHDT, CDR2 YNNKEL, per germline (reference sequence). This CDR3 has 19 residues. CDR3 bases: TGTGCCAGCAGCCCACTCGGGCTCGCCAAGAAGGACAGGTCCTACGAGCAGTACTTC. Its protein is CASSPLGLAKKDRSYEQYF.

This clonotype was picked up a small number of times. This chain uses TRBV27 with TRBJ2-3, with 11 positions matching TRBD2. Losses at the gene ends were 7 bases for V and 4 bases for J; bases not matched to a gene: 4. CDR3 length: 14 residues. Germline V gene sequence: CDR1 MNHEY, CDR2 SMNVEV (reference sequence). CDR3 sequence reads: CASISGGASDTQYF. The CDR3 coding sequence is TGTGCCAGCATTAGCGGGGGGGCATCAGATACGCAGTATTTT.

This clonotype was seen repeatedly, ten times or more. CDR3 DNA sequence: TGTGCCAGCAGTTTACTTTCAGGTTTTACCTACGAGCAGTACTTC. This encodes CASSLLSGFTYEQYF. This sequence joins TRBV28 and TRBJ2-7; D remains unclear. CDR3 length equals 15 residues. Germline V lookup: CDR1 MDHEN, CDR2 SYDVKM. V dropped 2 bases and J dropped 2 bases, with 13 bases sitting between them. Full variable domain (rest looked up from reference TRBV28 and TRBJ2-7): DVKVTQSSRYLVKRTGEKVFLECVQDMDHENMFWYRQDPGLGLRLIYFSYDVKMKEKGDIPEGYSVSREKKERFSLILESASTNQTSMYLCASSLLSGFTYEQYFGPGTRLTVT.

This clonotype came up many times. This CDR3 is CASAGRRLIYNSPLHF. CDR3 in DNA: TGTGCCAGCGCGGGACGGCGCCTCATCTATAATTCACCCCTCCACTTT. The chain has TRBV2 and TRBJ1-6; D is possibly TRBD1 (5 bases). The CDR3 is made up of 16 amino acids. CDR1 is SNHLY and CDR2 is FYNNEI in the germline V gene. The germline V and J ends were trimmed by 8 bases and 3 bases, with 17 bases remaining between them.

The table lists this clonotype with many counts. The V call is TRBV19, the J call TRBJ1-4, with 8 bases fitting TRBD1. The CDR3 runs to 16 residues. The V and J ends lost 7 bases and 0 bases, in that order; junction bases with no gene match: 7. The germline gives CDR1 LNHDA, CDR2 SQIVND (reference sequence). In nucleotides, the CDR3 is TGTGCCAGTACGAGGGGACAGGCGACAACTAATGAAAAACTGTTTTTT. Translated, it gives CASTRGQATTNEKLFF.

This clonotype was observed at least ten times. CDR3 sequence: CASSPEREEETQYF. The CDR3 region has the DNA TGTGCCAGCAGCCCCGAGCGGGAGGAAGAGACCCAGTACTTC. V gene TRBV3-1 combines with J gene TRBJ2-5; 9 bases fit TRBD2. Per germline, CDR1 LGHDT and CDR2 YNNKEL (reference sequence). The CDR3 has 14 amino acids. With 4 bases clipped from V and 3 bases from J, the junction kept 3 bases outside the gene matches.

There are a few counts of this clonotype. The chain recombines TRBV6-1 with TRBJ2-3; 8 bases align to TRBD2. Germline V lookup: CDR1 MNHNS, CDR2 SASEGT. CDR3 length: 13 residues. After removal of 5 bases from V and 5 bases from J, the junction contained 3 bases not matched to a gene. The CDR3 bases are TGTGCCAGCAGTTATCTAGCGGGAGATACGCAGTATTTT. Residues: CASSYLAGDTQYF.

V is TRBV6-2 or TRBV6-3 and J is TRBJ1-1; 7 nucleotides match TRBD1. The CDR3 totals 15 residues. Germline-derived CDR1 and CDR2 are MNHEY and SVGEGT. V shed 5 bases and J 4 bases; nucleotides not matched to a gene: 10. For the CDR3, the DNA is TGTGCCAGCAGTGACAGGGTCGGGGGGGGCACTGAAGCTTTCTTT. Translated: CASSDRVGGGTEAFF.

The chain combines TRBV5-1 with TRBJ2-7; 7 bases are shared with TRBD1. Trimming took 4 bases from V and 3 from J; bases not matched to a gene: 13. CDR1 and CDR2 (germline): SGHRS, YFSETQ. This CDR3 has 16 residues. The CDR3 coding sequence is TGCGCCAGCAGCGGGTCGGTAGGGGGCCGGATCTACGAGCAGTACTTC. Residues: CASSGSVGGRIYEQYF.

This clonotype has only a few counts. The rearrangement joins TRBV20-1 to TRBJ1-3, with D maybe TRBD1 (5 bases). CDR3 length: 17 amino acids. Looked up from germline, CDR1 is DFQATT and CDR2 is SNEGSKA (reference sequence). Trimming pared 3 bases from V and 8 bases from J, leaving 26 bases between. This chain's CDR3 is CSARQTGTADQGHTIYF. The CDR3 DNA is TGCAGTGCTAGGCAAACCGGGACGGCGGACCAAGGTCACACCATATATTTT.

This clonotype was seen at least ten times. The chain joins TRBV27 to TRBJ2-1; 13 bases match TRBD2. Trimming at V came to 6 bases and at J to 9 bases, leaving 5 bases not matched to a gene. The CDR3 has 14 amino acids. Germline V CDR1 and CDR2: MNHEY, SMNVEV (reference sequence). CDR3 amino acids: CASRPGLAGSEQFF. The CDR3 DNA follows: TGTGCCAGCAGGCCGGGACTAGCGGGAAGTGAGCAGTTCTTC.

The sample holds many counts of this clonotype. This sequence joins TRBV19 and TRBJ2-7; tentative D call: TRBD2 (6 bases). V gave up 5 bases and J gave up 3 bases, with 14 bases separating them. The CDR3 loop spans 14 amino acids. Per the germline V gene, CDR1 is LNHDA and CDR2 is SQIVND (reference sequence). CDR3 sequence (DNA): TGTGCCAGTAGTCTGGGACTGGAAGACTACGAGCAGTACTTC. Translating gives CASSLGLEDYEQYF.

This clonotype showed up many times. An end of the junction differs from the germline gene, which may be a read error. The CDR3 loop is CASTADRGFSNEQYF. As DNA, the CDR3 is TGCGCCAGCACTGCCGACAGGGGGTTCTCCAACGAGCAGTACTTC. The chain is built from TRBV5-1 and TRBJ2-7, with 9 bases lining up with TRBD1. Germline V CDR1 and CDR2: SGHRS, YFSETQ. This CDR3 spans 15 amino acids.

There are a few counts of this clonotype. The rearrangement joins TRBV20-1 to TRBJ2-1; TRBD1 agrees at 10 bases. Germline V CDR1 and CDR2: DFQATT, SNEGSKA (reference sequence). The junction had 8 bases not matched to a gene; V was cut back by 6 bases and J by 9 bases. This CDR3 has 13 amino acids. The CDR3 nucleotides read TGCAGTGCCCGGACAGGGGGTCATACTGAGCAGTTCTTC. It codes for CSARTGGHTEQFF.

The chain is built from TRBV20-1 and TRBJ2-1, with 8 nucleotides matching TRBD2. Germline CDR1 and CDR2: DFQATT and SNEGSKA (reference sequence). The CDR3 is 17 residues long. The V gene end was trimmed by 4 bases and the J gene end by 0 bases; junction bases not matched to a gene: 11. The CDR3, as DNA: TGCAGTGCTATATTTATGCGGGAGGCATACTCCTACAATGAGCAGTTCTTC. The encoded protein is CSAIFMREAYSYNEQFF.

This clonotype was counted ten times or more. The chain combines TRBV27 with TRBJ2-3, with 9 bases identical to TRBD1. Germline-derived CDR1 and CDR2 are MNHEY and SMNVEV (reference sequence). The CDR3 has 15 residues. V was pared by 6 bases and J by 1 base, with 5 bases of the junction left unmatched. CDR3: CASRARDRGTDTQYF. CDR3 nucleotides: TGTGCCAGCAGAGCCCGGGACAGGGGCACAGATACGCAGTATTTT.

At least ten counts were recorded for this clonotype. The chain couples TRBV5-6 to TRBJ2-5; D gene uncertain. Deletions cut 0 bases from V and 4 bases from J, with 13 bases between. Germline values: CDR1 SGHDT, CDR2 YYEEEE. The CDR3 runs to 15 residues. CDR3 DNA: TGTGCCAGCAGCTTGGTCCATCTGGGATCAGAGACCCAGTACTTC. Protein product: CASSLVHLGSETQYF.

This clonotype has more than one count but fewer than ten. A much larger clone lies a single base off, so this may be a read error. DNA for the CDR3: TGTGCCAGCGGTTTCGGGACACAAATCTACGAGCAGTACTTC. Translation: CASGFGTQIYEQYF. The rearrangement links TRBV27 to TRBJ2-7; D is possibly TRBD1 (6 bases). The CDR3 has 14 amino acids. Germline CDR1 is MNHEY and CDR2 is SMNVEV (reference sequence).

On this clonotype: The junction departs from germline at one end; a sequencing error may be responsible. V gene TRBV20-1 combines with J gene TRBJ2-5; TRBD2 matches 10 bases. Germline V gene data show CDR1 as DFQATT and CDR2 as SNEGSKA (reference sequence). The length of the CDR3 is 16 residues. The DNA of the CDR3 is TGCAGTGCGATAAGCGGGGGGGGCGGGCAAGGAGAGACCCAATACTTC. Protein sequence: CSAISGGGGQGETQYF.

This clonotype was observed at least ten times. The rearrangement uses TRBV5-1 and TRBJ1-1; D is unresolved. V lost 4 bases to trimming and J lost 3 bases, with 13 bases between them. CDR1 is SGHRS and CDR2 is YFSETQ in the germline V gene. The CDR3 is made up of 14 amino acids. CDR3 residues: CASSPTATHTEAFF. CDR3 nucleotides: TGCGCCAGCAGCCCTACAGCAACCCACACTGAAGCTTTCTTT.

This clonotype was seen more than once but under ten times. This chain joins TRBV11-2 and TRBJ2-1; 8 bases are shared with TRBD1. V lost 0 bases to trimming and J lost 4 bases; unmatched junction nucleotides: 5. Germline V lookup: CDR1 SGHAT, CDR2 FQNNGV. This CDR3 spans 16 amino acids. CDR3 in DNA: TGTGCCAGCAGCTTAGATTTACAGGGGGTATACAATGAGCAGTTCTTC. Protein sequence: CASSLDLQGVYNEQFF.

This clonotype was seen a handful of times. V usage is TRBV30 and J usage is TRBJ2-3; 8 bases map to TRBD2. Germline V gives CDR1 GTSNPN, CDR2 SVGIG (reference sequence). CDR3 length: 15 amino acids. After removal of 2 bases from V and 5 bases from J, the junction contained 9 bases not matched to a gene. As DNA, the CDR3 is TGTGCCTGGAGTAAACCCGGGGGGGGTGGAGATACGCAGTATTTT. Its protein product is CAWSKPGGGGDTQYF.

This chain uses TRBV19 with TRBJ1-2; TRBD1 might be the D (6 bases). The germline V gene encodes CDR1 LNHDA and CDR2 SQIVND (reference sequence). The CDR3 runs 16 residues. Trimming removed 2 bases from V and 2 bases from J, with 15 bases in between. CDR3 sequence reads: CASSIPRGGSNYGYTF. In nucleotides, the CDR3 is TGTGCCAGTAGTATACCCAGGGGAGGTTCCAACTATGGCTACACCTTC.